Below, 12 T cell receptor beta chains from the same sample are listed, as sequenced in a study of blood T cells in healthy people across ages. Primers used in a second PCR of about 7 to 11 cycles were a sample-barcoded 5' primer and a J-beta primer mix. TCRdb ran MiXCR on the 5' RACE reads and lists one entry per CDR3 protein. The top ten clones hold roughly 13% of a sample with approximately 810,000 distinct CDR3 sequences, roughly 35% of them seen once. The sequenced sample was blood. The receptors shown here come from a man aged 18 to 30 in good health.

About this clonotype itself: A much more abundant neighbour one base away suggests this may be a read error. This chain uses TRBV7-2 with TRBJ1-2; perhaps TRBD1 as D (6 bases). CDR3 length equals 16 residues. Germline CDR1 reads SGHTA; CDR2 reads FQGNSA. V was clipped by 6 bases and J by 7 bases, with 24 bases between them. The CDR3 spells CASREAGQIIWVGYTF. In DNA form, the CDR3 reads TGTGCCAGCAGGGAGGCGGGACAAATTATATGGGTTGGCTACACCTTC.

Notes on this clonotype: One base away lies a much larger clone, so this may be a sequencing read error. CDR3 nucleotides: TGTGCCAGCAGCCCCGATGTGAGAACCTACAATGAGCAGTTCTTC. Its protein is CASSPDVRTYNEQFF. The chain carries TRBV7-2 and TRBJ2-1; D unclear. In germline, CDR1 is SGHTA, CDR2 FQGNSA. The CDR3 loop spans 15 amino acids. Trimming removed 5 bases from V and 2 bases from J, with 13 bases in between.

This clonotype was observed a few times. The chain combines TRBV5-1 with TRBJ1-1; D may be TRBD1 (6 bases). This CDR3 comprises 13 residues. Trimming removed 1 base at V and 11 bases at J, with 15 bases between. The germline V gene has CDR1 SGHRS and CDR2 YFSETQ. The CDR3 DNA reads TGCGCCAGCAGCTTGTCAAGGGACACGAACGCTTTCTTT. Protein sequence: CASSLSRDTNAFF.

This clonotype has just a few counts. The rearrangement joins TRBV6-2 or TRBV6-3 to TRBJ2-3, with D possibly matching TRBD2 (5 bases). Germline CDR1 MNHEY, CDR2 SVGEGT. The CDR3 spans 15 residues. V was shortened by 6 bases and J by 5 bases, with 18 bases between the two germline ends. CDR3 bases: TGTGCCAGCAGCCTCAGCGGTGGGTCCGGAGATACGCAGTATTTT. Amino acids: CASSLSGGSGDTQYF.

Points on this clonotype: A much larger clone sits a single nucleotide away, making a read error possible. The J gene is TRBJ2-1, the V gene TRBV7-2; 13 nucleotides align to TRBD2. Germline CDR1 reads SGHTA; CDR2 reads FQGNSA. This CDR3 contains 16 residues. The CDR3 DNA sequence: TGTGTCAGCAGCCCCCGGACTAGCGGGGGTGGCAATGAGCAGTTCTTC. Translation gives CVSSPRTSGGGNEQFF.

This chain joins TRBV6-5 and TRBJ2-5, with a tentative D call TRBD2 (5 bases). Germline V gene data show CDR1 as MNHEY and CDR2 as SVGAGI. This CDR3 spans 12 amino acids. The germline V and J ends were trimmed by 2 bases and 11 bases, with 12 bases remaining between them. CDR3 in amino acids: CASSYDYNEQYF. DNA of the CDR3: TGTGCCAGCAGTTACGACTACAATGAGCAGTACTTC.

This clonotype was recorded only once. This chain joins TRBV5-1 and TRBJ2-5; D may be TRBD2 (7 bases). The germline gives CDR1 SGHRS, CDR2 YFSETQ. The CDR3 totals 15 residues. V lost 4 bases to trimming and J lost 2 bases, with 15 bases between them. In DNA, the CDR3 is TGCGCCAGCAGCCCCGGGGGGACAAGACAAGAGACCCAGTACTTC. This sequence encodes CASSPGGTRQETQYF.

This clonotype showed up just a few times. The chain couples TRBV20-1 to TRBJ1-2; D is perhaps TRBD1 (6 bases). The CDR3 length is 14 residues. Germline V gives CDR1 DFQATT, CDR2 SNEGSKA (reference sequence). V was cut by 5 bases and J by 6 bases, with 19 bases left in between. The CDR3 region has the DNA TGCAGTGCTCAAGAGATGGGGGGGGCTGATGGCTACACCTTC. It specifies CSAQEMGGADGYTF.

Of note for this clonotype: This may be a read error: a much more frequent sequence differs by one nucleotide. The chain combines TRBV12-3 or TRBV12-4 with TRBJ2-4, with D hard to call. This CDR3 is 12 amino acids long. CDR3 sequence (DNA): TGTGCCGGCAGTTTTAAGCTACCCAAGCAGTACTTC. Residues: CAGSFKLPKQYF.

V usage is TRBV3-1 and J usage is TRBJ2-1, with 10 bases that match TRBD2. The V segment lost 5 bases and the J segment 9 bases; nucleotides outside the gene matches: 10. Germline V gene lookup returns CDR1 LGHDT and CDR2 YNNKEL (reference sequence). The CDR3 extends over 15 amino acids. The CDR3 region is CASSSSSGGTGEQFF. In nucleotides, the CDR3 is TGTGCCAGCAGCTCGTCTAGCGGGGGCACGGGTGAGCAGTTCTTC.

This clonotype has just a few counts. The chain is built from TRBV28 and TRBJ2-4; 9 bases are a match to TRBD1. This CDR3 region has 16 residues. V dropped 5 bases and J dropped 7; count of bases not matched to a gene: 12. CDR1 is MDHEN, CDR2 SYDVKM, per germline. In DNA, the CDR3 is TGTGCCAGCAGTCCCCGCGGGACAGGGAGAGAGAACATTCAGTACTTC. This translates into CASSPRGTGRENIQYF.

V usage is TRBV20-1 and J usage is TRBJ2-1; 10 bases line up with TRBD2. Trimming cost V 6 bases and J 7 bases; bases outside gene matches: 9. The CDR3 totals 14 residues. Germline CDR1 DFQATT, CDR2 SNEGSKA (reference sequence). The CDR3: CSAISGGAVNEQFF. For the CDR3, the DNA is TGCAGTGCAATAAGCGGGGGGGCTGTGAATGAGCAGTTCTTC.